The table lists the clone carrying this TCR beta chain with a count of one. The antigen remains undetermined. The data belong to a study of cytomegalovirus exposure and HLA in healthy donors. Findings and limits, study-wide: Listed as cytomegalovirus-associated were roughly 180 TCR beta chains.

Germline loops: CDR1 SGHRS, CDR2 YFSETQ. With 4 bases clipped from V and 4 bases from J, the junction kept 11 bases outside the gene matches. The CDR3 consists of 16 residues. Sequenced by immunoSEQ multiplex PCR; TCRdb stores in-frame clones only, minus some. Of 150,000 to 200,000 clones listed, approximately 86% are singletons. Sequenced sample: PBMCs. This chain joins TRBV5-1 and TRBJ2-3; 8 bases are a match to TRBD1. This sequence was found in a woman under 30 in good health and CMV-seronegative. The CDR3 reads CASSPHQGAGADTQYF. CDR3 sequence (DNA): TGCGCCAGCAGCCCCCACCAGGGGGCAGGGGCAGATACGCAGTATTTT.